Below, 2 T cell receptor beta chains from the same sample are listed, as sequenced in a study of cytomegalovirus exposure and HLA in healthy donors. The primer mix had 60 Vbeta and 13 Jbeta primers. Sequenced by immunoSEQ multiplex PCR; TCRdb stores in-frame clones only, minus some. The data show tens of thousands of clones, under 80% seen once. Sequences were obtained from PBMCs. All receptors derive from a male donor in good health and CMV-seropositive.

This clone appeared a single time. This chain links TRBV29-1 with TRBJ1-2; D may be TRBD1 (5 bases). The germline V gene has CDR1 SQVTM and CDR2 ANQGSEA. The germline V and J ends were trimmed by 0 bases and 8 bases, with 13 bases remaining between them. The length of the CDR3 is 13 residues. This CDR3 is CSVEDSRARGYTF. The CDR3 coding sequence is TGCAGCGTTGAAGATAGCAGGGCTCGCGGCTACACCTTC.

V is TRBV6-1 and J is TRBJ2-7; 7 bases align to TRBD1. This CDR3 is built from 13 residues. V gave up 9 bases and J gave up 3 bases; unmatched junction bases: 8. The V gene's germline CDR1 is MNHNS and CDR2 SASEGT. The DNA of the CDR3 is TGTGCCAGTCACAGGGGAAGGGACTACGAGCAGTACTTC. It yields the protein CASHRGRDYEQYF.